This T cell receptor beta chain was sequenced for a study of blood T cells in healthy people across ages. This clonotype turned up a few times. A junction boundary mismatches the germline segment, possibly from a read error. Primed by a sample-barcoded 5' primer and a J-beta primer mix, a second PCR proceeded for about 6 to 11 cycles. TCRdb ran MiXCR on the 5' RACE reads and lists one entry per CDR3 protein. The repertoire has some 1,000,000 distinct CDR3 sequences, almost 25% of them found once; the top ten carry around 0.7%. CDR1 and CDR2 (germline): SGHTA, FQGTGA. The CDR3 consists of 15 residues. These same records also appear under a second study, on T cells of mothers and their children.

The sequencing input was blood. The receptor's source is a girl aged 2 to 9 in good health. The V and J genes are TRBV7-3 and TRBJ2-1; D is ambiguous. DNA for the CDR3: TGTGCCGGCAGCTTTCAACCCAGCTCCTACAATGAGCAGTTCTTC. Translated: CAGSFQPSSYNEQFF.